This T cell receptor beta chain originates from a study of T-cell reconstitution after alpha-beta-depleted transplantation in children. General observations from the study: About two months after transplant, alpha-beta T cells reportedly came from several hundred expanded graft clones.

Unique molecular identifiers were incorporated when the TCRbeta library was constructed. TCRdb analysed the PCR reads with MiXCR anew, one entry per CDR3 protein. The sample carries approximately 50,000 distinct CDR3 sequences, 40% to 65% recorded once. V shed 3 bases and J shed 3 bases, with 13 bases lying between them. The CDR3 spans 16 residues. Per germline, CDR1 SGHRS and CDR2 YFSETQ. This clonotype has ten or more counts. Its cognate antigen is unknown. This chain links TRBV5-1 with TRBJ2-6, with D perhaps given as TRBD1 or TRBD2 (6 bases each). The TCR was taken from a boy under two years old with SCID, due to receive a stem cell transplant. The starting material was peripheral blood, obtained before TCRalphabeta/CD19-depleted stem cell transplant. The DNA of the CDR3 is TGCGCCAGCAGCTACGTCGGGGGCGGTGGGGCCAACGTCCTGACTTTC. Translating it yields CASSYVGGGGANVLTF.